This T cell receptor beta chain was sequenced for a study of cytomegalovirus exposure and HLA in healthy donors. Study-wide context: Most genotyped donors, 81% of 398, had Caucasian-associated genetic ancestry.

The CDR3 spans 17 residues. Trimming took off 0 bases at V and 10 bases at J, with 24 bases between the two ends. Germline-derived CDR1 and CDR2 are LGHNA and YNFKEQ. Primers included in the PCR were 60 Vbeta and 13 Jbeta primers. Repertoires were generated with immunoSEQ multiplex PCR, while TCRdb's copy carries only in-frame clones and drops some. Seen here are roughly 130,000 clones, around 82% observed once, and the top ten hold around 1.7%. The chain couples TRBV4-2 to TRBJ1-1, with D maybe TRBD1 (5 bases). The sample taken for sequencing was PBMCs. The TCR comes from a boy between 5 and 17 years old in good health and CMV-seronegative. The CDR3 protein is CASSQDMGSDRGLGAFF. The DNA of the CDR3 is TGTGCCAGCAGCCAAGATATGGGTTCGGATAGGGGATTGGGAGCTTTCTTT.